A single sample is the source of the 26 T cell receptor beta chains below, sequenced in a study of blood T cell repertoires in COVID-19. Assay used: immunoSEQ multiplex PCR; TCRdb lists only in-frame clones, some missing. The table lists 140,000 or so clones, more than 80% of them singletons. The specimen was PBMCs or T cells enriched from blood (not recorded which). These receptors originate from a woman between 18 and 30 years old who had been exposed to COVID-19.

The chain combines TRBV28 with TRBJ1-2; TRBD1 agrees at 8 bases. CDR1 MDHEN and CDR2 SYDVKM come from the germline V gene. Trimming took 5 bases from V and 6 from J; bases not matched to a gene: 8. The CDR3 length is 14 residues. CDR3 nucleotides: TGTGCCAGCAGTACCCGGACAGGGAGCGATGGCTACACCTTC. It translates to CASSTRTGSDGYTF.

The CDR3 DNA reads as TGTGCCAGCAGGCCTACTAGTAGCACAGATACGCAGTATTTT. It specifies CASRPTSSTDTQYF. The J gene is TRBJ2-3, the V gene TRBV6-2 or TRBV6-3; a possible D gene is TRBD2 (5 bases). Between the trimmed V and J ends, which lost 6 bases and 0 bases, there was a span of 10 bases. This CDR3 contains 14 residues. Germline CDR1 reads MNHEY; CDR2 reads SVGEGT.

The chain uses TRBV4-2 and TRBJ2-1, with 9 positions matching TRBD2. This CDR3 is 18 amino acids long. Looked up from germline, CDR1 is LGHNA and CDR2 is YNFKEQ. V was clipped by 0 bases and J by 3 bases; unmatched bases: 9. The CDR3 region has the DNA TGTGCCAGCAGCCAAGATAAGGTAGGACTAGCGTTCTACAATGAGCAGTTCTTC. It encodes CASSQDKVGLAFYNEQFF.

The chain uses TRBV5-8 and TRBJ1-2; 10 nucleotides agree with TRBD1. V was pared by 4 bases and J by 4 bases, with 7 bases of the junction left unmatched. The CDR3 covers 15 residues. Germline V gene data show CDR1 as SGHTS and CDR2 as YDEGEE. The CDR3 protein is CASSQGQGKIYGYTF. CDR3 bases: TGTGCCAGCAGCCAGGGACAGGGGAAGATCTATGGCTACACCTTC.

J is TRBJ1-5 and V is TRBV7-6; no definite D call. The CDR3 runs 15 residues. V was trimmed by 0 bases and J by 2 bases, leaving 8 bases between them. The germline V gene has CDR1 SGHVS and CDR2 FNYEAQ. CDR3 sequence reads: CASSLAEGGNQPQHF. The CDR3 DNA sequence: TGTGCCAGCAGCTTAGCAGAGGGTGGCAATCAGCCCCAGCATTTT.

The chain couples TRBV30 to TRBJ2-7; 7 bases align to TRBD2. Germline V CDR1 and CDR2: GTSNPN, SVGIG (reference sequence). This CDR3 has 12 residues. The V and J ends lost 3 bases and 4 bases, in that order; junction bases with no gene match: 3. The CDR3 DNA reads as TGTGCCTGGAGGTCTAGCGGATACGAGCAGTACTTC. As protein: CAWRSSGYEQYF.

This chain connects TRBV2 to TRBJ2-3; no firm D call. The V end lost 4 bases, the J end lost 4 bases, and 9 bases lay between the germline ends. CDR3 size: 13 residues. Germline V gene lookup returns CDR1 SNHLY and CDR2 FYNNEI. CDR3 region: CASSGLRSDTQYF. DNA of the CDR3: TGTGCCAGCAGTGGGCTCAGATCAGATACGCAGTATTTT. Full variable domain (missing parts from reference TRBV2 and TRBJ2-3): EPEVTQTPSHQVTQMGQEVILRCVPISNHLYFYWYRQILGQKVEFLVSFYNNEISEKSEIFDDQFSVERPDGSNFTLKIRSTKLEDSAMYFCASSGLRSDTQYFGPGTRLTVL.

Note on this clone: This specimen includes other DNA sequences encoding the same CDR3. V is TRBV20-1 and J is TRBJ2-7; tentative D call: TRBD1 (6 bases). Germline V CDR1 and CDR2: DFQATT, SNEGSKA (reference sequence). Trimming took 6 bases from V and 4 from J, leaving 10 bases between them. The CDR3 length is 11 residues. The CDR3 region has the DNA TGCAGTGCAGCGGACAGTTACGAGCAGTACTTC. Its translation is CSAADSYEQYF.

This clone was detected only once. V gene TRBV5-6 combines with J gene TRBJ2-7, with TRBD1 matching 8 bases. The CDR3 loop spans 14 amino acids. Germline loops: CDR1 SGHDT, CDR2 YYEEEE. V dropped 0 bases and J dropped 4; count of bases not matched to a gene: 3. The CDR3 bases are TGTGCCAGCAGCTTGGTTGGACAGGGTTACGAGCAGTACTTC. Its protein product is CASSLVGQGYEQYF.

V usage is TRBV5-6 and J usage is TRBJ1-6; 7 bases are shared with TRBD1. V dropped 3 bases and J dropped 10; count of bases not matched to a gene: 10. CDR3 size: 15 residues. Germline assignment: CDR1 SGHDT and CDR2 YYEEEE. The CDR3 nucleotides read TGTGCCAGCAGCTCGGGACAGCCGGGGGTATCACCCCTCCACTTT. This encodes CASSSGQPGVSPLHF.

The chain carries TRBV27 and TRBJ1-2; TRBD1 matches 7 bases. Unmatched junction bases numbered 16, after V lost 7 bases and J lost 8 bases. The CDR3 totals 15 residues. Germline assignment: CDR1 MNHEY and CDR2 SMNVEV (reference sequence). CDR3 amino acids: CASIGFPGARGGYTF. The CDR3 DNA reads TGTGCCAGCATTGGATTTCCAGGGGCCAGGGGGGGCTACACCTTC.

The chain employs TRBV24-1 and TRBJ2-2, with TRBD2 matching over 10 bases. Trimming removed 4 bases from V and 1 base from J; junction bases left unmatched: 2. The CDR3 covers 16 residues. Germline V gene data show CDR1 as KGHDR and CDR2 as SFDVKD. The CDR3 coding sequence is TGTGCCACCAGTGAGTTAGCGGGAGGGAACACCGGGGAGCTGTTTTTT. It specifies CATSELAGGNTGELFF.

This rearrangement joins TRBV28 to TRBJ1-5; a weak D match, TRBD1 (6 bases). The CDR3 spans 15 residues. V dropped 6 bases and J dropped 0 bases, with 12 bases sitting between them. CDR1 MDHEN and CDR2 SYDVKM come from the germline V gene. CDR3 nucleotide sequence: TGTGCCAGCAGCTACTGGACAGATAGCAATCAGCCCCAGCATTTT. Its translation is CASSYWTDSNQPQHF.

This chain's CDR3 is CASSLVSFPGNTIYF. For the CDR3, the DNA is TGCGCCAGCAGCTTGGTATCTTTCCCTGGAAACACCATATATTTT. The V and J genes are TRBV5-1 and TRBJ1-3; D call uncertain. The length of the CDR3 is 15 residues. Germline lookup yields CDR1 SGHRS and CDR2 YFSETQ. Trimming took 0 bases from V and 2 from J, leaving 9 bases between them.

The chain couples TRBV5-1 to TRBJ2-5; TRBD2 matches at 9 bases. V was pared by 1 base and J by 5 bases, with 15 bases of the junction left unmatched. The CDR3 spans 18 residues. The V gene's germline CDR1 is SGHRS and CDR2 YFSETQ. In DNA, the CDR3 is TGCGCCAGCAGCTTGCGATCTTTTTTAGCGGGAGCTTTGGAGACCCAGTACTTC. Amino acid sequence: CASSLRSFLAGALETQYF.

V usage is TRBV18 and J usage is TRBJ2-2; tentative D call: TRBD2 (6 bases). The ends were cut back, 3 bases at V and 0 bases at J, with 8 bases in the middle. Germline V gives CDR1 KGHSH, CDR2 LQKENI. The CDR3 loop spans 15 amino acids. CDR3 DNA: TGTGCCAGCTCACCCCCGGGGGCGAACACCGGGGAGCTGTTTTTT. It translates to CASSPPGANTGELFF.

The rearrangement uses TRBV30 and TRBJ1-3, with D hard to call. Deletions cut 1 base from V and 8 bases from J, with 18 bases between. Germline-derived CDR1 and CDR2 are GTSNPN and SVGIG (reference sequence). The CDR3 is 15 residues long. CDR3 sequence reads: CAWSGNSGALDTIYF. In DNA form, the CDR3 reads TGTGCCTGGAGTGGCAATTCCGGAGCTCTAGACACCATATATTTT.

V and J are TRBV9 and TRBJ2-2, with D perhaps matching TRBD2 (6 bases). Germline lookup yields CDR1 SGDLS and CDR2 YYNGEE. Trimming stripped 1 base from V and 4 bases from J, with 20 bases between. CDR3 size: 18 residues. The CDR3 region is CASSVNNAGRSGTGELFF. Here the CDR3 DNA reads TGTGCCAGCAGCGTAAATAATGCCGGGAGATCGGGCACCGGGGAGCTGTTTTTT.

The rearrangement links TRBV27 to TRBJ1-4, with 9 bases fitting TRBD1. The germline V gene encodes CDR1 MNHEY and CDR2 SMNVEV (reference sequence). This CDR3 has 14 residues. Germline trimming cut 7 bases from V and 11 bases from J; bases unmatched to any gene: 11. This CDR3 reads CASTNPGTGWKLFF. The DNA for the CDR3 is TGTGCCAGCACCAACCCCGGGACAGGGTGGAAACTGTTTTTT.

The V call is TRBV7-2, the J call TRBJ2-7; 9 bases fit TRBD2. The junction had 7 bases not matched to a gene; V was cut back by 5 bases and J by 2 bases. There are 15 residues in the CDR3. Germline CDR1 SGHTA, CDR2 FQGNSA. The CDR3 here is CASSPRAGGTYEQYF. The CDR3 DNA reads as TGTGCCAGCAGCCCCCGGGCGGGAGGGACCTACGAGCAGTACTTC.

This clone was detected only once. Germline and junction disagree at one end, which may indicate a read error. This same CDR3 is encoded by further DNA sequences in the sample. The V and J genes are TRBV5-1 and TRBJ1-1; 8 nucleotides agree with TRBD1. There are 16 residues in the CDR3. The germline V gene encodes CDR1 SGHRS and CDR2 YFSETQ. CDR3 sequence: CASSIRGQGLNTEAFF. CDR3 sequence (DNA): TGTGCCAGCAGCATCCGAGGACAGGGACTGAACACTGAAGCTTTCTTT.

This sequence joins TRBV5-4 and TRBJ2-6; 8 bases are shared with TRBD2. Germline assignment: CDR1 SGHNT and CDR2 YYREEE (reference sequence). The CDR3 consists of 17 residues. J gave up 0 bases and V 2 bases, and 4 bases lay outside the gene matches. DNA of the CDR3: TGTGCCAGCAGCTTTGGCGGGAGGAACTCTGGGGCCAACGTCCTGACTTTC. Translating it yields CASSFGGRNSGANVLTF.

The chain recombines TRBV5-6 with TRBJ2-3, with 8 positions matching TRBD1. V dropped 1 base and J dropped 6; count of bases not matched to a gene: 10. Per germline, CDR1 SGHDT and CDR2 YYEEEE. The CDR3 covers 16 residues. CDR3 coding DNA: TGTGCCAGCAGCTTGTTAGGCCCCCAGGGGGCCGATACGCAGTATTTT. This gives the protein CASSLLGPQGADTQYF.

The chain couples TRBV25-1 to TRBJ1-1, with TRBD1 identical over 9 bases. The CDR3 length is 13 residues. The trim removed 6 bases at V and 3 bases at J, leaving 2 bases unmatched. Germline loops: CDR1 MGHDK, CDR2 SYGVNS. The CDR3 loop reads CASRGQGDTEAFF. The CDR3 region has the DNA TGTGCCAGCAGGGGACAGGGAGACACTGAAGCTTTCTTT.

The chain combines TRBV19 with TRBJ1-1; maybe TRBD1 (6 bases). The CDR3 consists of 15 residues. Germline CDR1 LNHDA, CDR2 SQIVND (reference sequence). Trimming took 6 bases from V and 4 from J, leaving 18 bases between them. For the CDR3, the DNA is TGTGCCAGTAGGGAACTACAGGGTTACGGCACTGAAGCTTTCTTT. As protein: CASRELQGYGTEAFF.

The chain links TRBV2 to TRBJ2-7; 11 nucleotides align to TRBD2. Germline V gene lookup returns CDR1 SNHLY and CDR2 FYNNEI. The CDR3 consists of 17 residues. V lost 3 bases and J lost 4; bases outside the gene matches: 11. CDR3 sequence reads: CASSDPRGTSGGYEQYF. CDR3 nucleotide sequence: TGTGCCAGCAGTGACCCACGAGGGACTAGCGGAGGTTACGAGCAGTACTTC.